This T cell receptor beta chain was sequenced during a study of long-term antiretroviral therapy in people with HIV. They ran version v3.0 of the immunoSEQ assay at survey level. The method was immunoSEQ multiplex PCR; TCRdb's version includes in-frame clones alone and lacks a portion of them. In the table there are approximately 35,000 clones, 80% to 90% of which are singletons. Donors needed at least one pre-ART PBMC sample plus at least two post-ART samples. Relative to its sample, this clone is medium-sized. What it binds is unknown. Trimming left V 4 bases short and J 6 bases short, with 19 bases between. Germline CDR1 SGHDN, CDR2 FVKESK. The CDR3 spans 16 residues. Study-wide points: Diversity increased after ART yet remained lower than in transplant donor controls. For ART adherence, viral resistance and therapy changes, no data were available. Blood in the study was drawn between about 2004 and 2017, possibly under older ART regimens, which may be less effective than current ones.

The sample here was unsorted PBMCs, taken 2.2 years after starting antiretroviral therapy. The clonotype originates from a man between 18 and 29 years old with HIV. The genes are TRBV14 and TRBJ2-1; D might be TRBD1 (6 bases). Here the CDR3 reads CASSRLGTSNANEQFF. The CDR3 region has the DNA TGTGCCAGCAGCCGTCTCGGGACATCGAATGCCAATGAGCAGTTCTTC.